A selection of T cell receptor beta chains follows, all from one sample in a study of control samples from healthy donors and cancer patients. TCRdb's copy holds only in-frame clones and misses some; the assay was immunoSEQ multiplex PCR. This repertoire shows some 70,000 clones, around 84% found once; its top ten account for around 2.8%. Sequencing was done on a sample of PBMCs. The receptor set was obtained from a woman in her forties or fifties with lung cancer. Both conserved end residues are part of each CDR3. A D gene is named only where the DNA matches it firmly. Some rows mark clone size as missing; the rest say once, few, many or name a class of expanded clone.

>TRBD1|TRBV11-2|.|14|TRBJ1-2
CASSLAGGGYGYTF
TGTGCCAGCAGCTTAGCAGGGGGCGGTTATGGCTACACCTTC
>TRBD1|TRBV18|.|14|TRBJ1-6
CASSLGQGESPLHF
TGTGCCAGCTCCCTCGGACAGGGAGAATCACCCCTCCACTTT
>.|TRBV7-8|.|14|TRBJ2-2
CASSLLGNAGELFF
TGCGCCAGCAGCTTACTAGGGAACGCCGGGGAGCTGTTTTTT
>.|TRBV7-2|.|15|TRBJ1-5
CASSPDGSLNRPQHF
TGTGCCAGCAGCCCCGACGGCAGCCTCAATCGGCCCCAGCATTTT
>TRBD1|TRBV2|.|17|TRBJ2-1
CATWGQQFSSLYNEQFF
TGTGCCACATGGGGACAGCAGTTCTCCTCACTCTACAATGAGCAGTTCTTC
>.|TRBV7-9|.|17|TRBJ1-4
CASSPFGRVSTNEKLFF
TGTGCCAGCAGCCCTTTCGGGCGGGTTTCAACTAATGAAAAACTGTTTTTT
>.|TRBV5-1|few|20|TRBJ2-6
CASSLGPGAGRWAGANVLTF
TGCGCCAGCAGCTTGGGCCCGGGGGCGGGCCGCTGGGCTGGGGCCAACGTCCTGACTTTC
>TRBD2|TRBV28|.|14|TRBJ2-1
CASRAGGQMREQFF
TGTGCCAGCAGAGCGGGGGGGCAGATGAGGGAGCAGTTCTTC
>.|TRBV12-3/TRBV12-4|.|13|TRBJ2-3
CATRQQGRDTQYF
TGTGCCACCAGGCAACAGGGCCGGGATACGCAGTATTTT
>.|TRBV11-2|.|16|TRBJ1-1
CASTDKPGQTNTEAFF
TGTGCCAGCACCGACAAACCGGGGCAGACGAACACTGAAGCTTTCTTT
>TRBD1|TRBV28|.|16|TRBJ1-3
CASSLGQVVSGNTIYF
TGTGCCAGCAGTTTGGGACAGGTCGTCTCTGGAAACACCATATATTTT
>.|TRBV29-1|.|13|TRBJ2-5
CSVELEGRETQYF
TGCAGCGTTGAATTAGAAGGGAGGGAGACCCAGTACTTC
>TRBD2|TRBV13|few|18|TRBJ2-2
CASSSRDLAGSGTGELFF
TGTGCCAGCAGCTCCAGGGACCTAGCGGGATCTGGCACCGGGGAGCTGTTTTTT
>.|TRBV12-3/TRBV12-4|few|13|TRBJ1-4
CASSLHTVEKLFF
TGTGCCAGCAGTTTACACACAGTCGAAAAACTGTTTTTT
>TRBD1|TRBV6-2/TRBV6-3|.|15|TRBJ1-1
CASSSAGQGTTEAFF
TGTGCCAGCAGTTCCGCGGGACAGGGGACCACTGAAGCTTTCTTT
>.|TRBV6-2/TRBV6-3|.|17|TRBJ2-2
CASSYPDGAPTTGELFF
TGTGCCAGCAGTTACCCTGACGGGGCTCCGACCACCGGGGAGCTGTTTTTT
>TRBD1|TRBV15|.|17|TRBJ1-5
CATSRSGQGSGNQPQHF
TGTGCCACCAGCAGGTCGGGACAGGGGAGTGGCAATCAGCCCCAGCATTTT
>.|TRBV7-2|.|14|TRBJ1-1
CASSQVLGLFEAFF
TGTGCCAGCAGCCAAGTCTTAGGCCTTTTTGAAGCTTTCTTT
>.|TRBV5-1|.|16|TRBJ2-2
CASSPTDVGGPGELFF
TGCGCCAGCAGTCCTACTGACGTCGGGGGTCCCGGGGAGCTGTTTTTT
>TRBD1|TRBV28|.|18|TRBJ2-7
CASSSLPGQGPLSGEQYF
TGTGCCAGCAGTTCACTACCGGGACAGGGCCCCTTGAGTGGCGAGCAGTACTTC
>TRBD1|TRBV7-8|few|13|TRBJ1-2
CASSLGTGYGYTF
TGTGCCAGCAGCTTAGGGACAGGCTATGGCTACACCTTC
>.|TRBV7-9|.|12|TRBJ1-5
CASSLAGNKMDF
TGTGCCAGCAGCTTAGCGGGTAACAAGATGGATTTT
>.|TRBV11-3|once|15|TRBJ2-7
CASSPQHSIGGEQYF
TGTGCCAGCAGTCCGCAGCACTCTATTGGGGGCGAGCAGTACTTC
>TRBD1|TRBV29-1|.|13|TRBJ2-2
CSGDRGNTGEPFF
TGCAGCGGGGACAGGGGGAACACCGGGGAGCCGTTTTTT
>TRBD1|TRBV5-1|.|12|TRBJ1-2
CASSSDRAASTF
TGCGCCAGCAGCTCGGACAGGGCTGCATCCACCTTC
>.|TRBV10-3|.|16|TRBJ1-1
CAIRGTSGTGDTEAFF
TGTGCCATCAGGGGAACGTCCGGTACGGGGGACACTGAAGCTTTCTTT
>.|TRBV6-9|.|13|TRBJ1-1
CASSYRVWTEAFF
TGTGCCAGCAGTTATCGCGTGTGGACTGAAGCTTTCTTT